The text below deals with one TCR beta chain. TCR beta CDR3 regions were amplified from RNA. Carried out on the TCR CDR3, a first-round RT-PCR used the HTBI primer set. TCRdb reanalysed the multiplex PCR reads using MiXCR and keeps one entry per CDR3 protein. The sample shows roughly 240,000 distinct CDR3 sequences, approximately 24% of them seen only once. The data stem from a study of T cells in Graves' hyperthyroidism and ophthalmopathy. Input material: blood. This receptor was obtained from a woman between 40 and 55 years old with Graves' ophthalmopathy.

The CDR3 loop reads CATSDSLQGPSVANVLTF. CDR3 DNA sequence: TGTGCCACCAGTGATTCACTACAAGGCCCCTCTGTCGCCAACGTCCTGACTTTC. The chain carries TRBV24-1 and TRBJ2-6; D is unresolved. The CDR3 runs 18 residues. Germline V gene lookup returns CDR1 KGHDR and CDR2 SFDVKD. V dropped 2 bases and J dropped 7 bases, with 20 bases sitting between them.